This T cell receptor (beta chain) derives from a study of blood T cell repertoires in COVID-19. Libraries were prepared by immunoSEQ multiplex PCR; TCRdb keeps only in-frame clonotypes and omits some of them. The sample holds 280,000 or so clones; 75% to 90% are singletons and the top ten take 2.5%. This CDR3 region has 18 residues. Trimming removed 2 bases from V and 0 bases from J, with 17 bases in between. The V gene's germline CDR1 is MNHEY and CDR2 SVGEGT. Sequenced input: PBMCs or T cells enriched from blood (not recorded which). The clonotype was recovered from a woman aged 50 to 65 who had recovered from COVID-19. The chain recombines TRBV6-2 or TRBV6-3 with TRBJ1-5; TRBD1 might be the D (5 bases). In DNA, the CDR3 is TGTGCCAGCAGTTACGTAAATACAGGCTCCTATAGCAATCAGCCCCAGCATTTT. As protein: CASSYVNTGSYSNQPQHF.